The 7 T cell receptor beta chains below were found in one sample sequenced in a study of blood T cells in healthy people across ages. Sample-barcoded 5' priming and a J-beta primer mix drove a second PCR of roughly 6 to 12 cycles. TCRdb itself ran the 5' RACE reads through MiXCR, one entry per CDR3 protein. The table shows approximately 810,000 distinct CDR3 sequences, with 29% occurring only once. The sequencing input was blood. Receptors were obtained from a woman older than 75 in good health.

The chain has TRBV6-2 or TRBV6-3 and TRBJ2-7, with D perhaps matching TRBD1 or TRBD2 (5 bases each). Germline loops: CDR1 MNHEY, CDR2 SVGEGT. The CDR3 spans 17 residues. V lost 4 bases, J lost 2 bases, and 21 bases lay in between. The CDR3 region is CASSLNPGTVIPYEQYF. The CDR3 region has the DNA TGTGCCAGCAGTTTGAATCCCGGGACCGTCATCCCCTACGAGCAGTACTTC.

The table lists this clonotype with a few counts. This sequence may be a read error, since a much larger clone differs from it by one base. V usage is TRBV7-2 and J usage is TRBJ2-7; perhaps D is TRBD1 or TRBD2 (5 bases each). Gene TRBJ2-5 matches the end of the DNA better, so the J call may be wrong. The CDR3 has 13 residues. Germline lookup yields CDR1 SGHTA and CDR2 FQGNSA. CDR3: CAGSSRGGQTQYF. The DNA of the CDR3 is TGTGCCGGCAGCTCCCGGGGCGGGCAGACCCAGTACTTC.

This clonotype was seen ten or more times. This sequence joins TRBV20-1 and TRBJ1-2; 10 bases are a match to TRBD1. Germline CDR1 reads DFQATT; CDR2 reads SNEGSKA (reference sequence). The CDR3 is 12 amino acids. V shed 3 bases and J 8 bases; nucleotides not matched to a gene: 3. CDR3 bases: TGCAGTGCTAGGACAGGGGGCTGGGGCTACACCTTC. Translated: CSARTGGWGYTF.

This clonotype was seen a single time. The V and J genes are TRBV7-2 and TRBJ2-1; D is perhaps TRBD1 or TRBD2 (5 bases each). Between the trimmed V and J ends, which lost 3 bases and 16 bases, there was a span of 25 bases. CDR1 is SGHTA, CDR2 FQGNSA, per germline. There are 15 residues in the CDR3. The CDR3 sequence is CASSLAGSGLDGHFF. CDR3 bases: TGTGCCAGCAGCTTGGCAGGGTCGGGGCTTGATGGGCACTTCTTC.

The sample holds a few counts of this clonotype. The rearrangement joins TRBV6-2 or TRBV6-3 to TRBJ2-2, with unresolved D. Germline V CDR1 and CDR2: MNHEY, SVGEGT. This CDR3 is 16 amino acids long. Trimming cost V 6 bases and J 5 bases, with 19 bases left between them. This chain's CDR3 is CASSQARPIATGELFF. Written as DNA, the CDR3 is TGTGCCAGCAGCCAAGCAAGGCCCATTGCAACCGGGGAGCTGTTTTTT.

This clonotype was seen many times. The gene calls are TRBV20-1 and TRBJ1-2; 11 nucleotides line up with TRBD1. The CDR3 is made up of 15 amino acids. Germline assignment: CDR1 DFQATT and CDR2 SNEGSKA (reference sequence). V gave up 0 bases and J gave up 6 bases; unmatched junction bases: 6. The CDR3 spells CSARDRTGGQDGYTF. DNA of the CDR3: TGCAGTGCTAGAGACCGGACAGGGGGCCAGGATGGCTACACCTTC.

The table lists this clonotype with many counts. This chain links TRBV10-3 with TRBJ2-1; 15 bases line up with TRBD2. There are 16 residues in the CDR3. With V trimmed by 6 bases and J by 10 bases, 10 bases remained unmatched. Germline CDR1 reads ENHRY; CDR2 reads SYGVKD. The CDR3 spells CAIRAGTSGGLSEQFF. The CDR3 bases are TGTGCCATCAGGGCCGGGACTAGCGGGGGGCTCTCCGAGCAGTTCTTC.